This TCR beta chain was documented in a study of T-cell memory formation after mild COVID-19 (dated by TCRdb to about 2021). In terms of the full investigation: TCR sequence clusters from the two donors were found to be largely donor specific. T-cell clones expanding and contracting after mild COVID-19 in a couple of donors were tracked by longitudinal TCRalpha and TCRbeta repertoire sequencing. Two young, previously healthy adult volunteers made up the cohort, one male and one female. Here is what the overall study found, with its caveats: The second-wave clones that peaked on day 37 were not confirmed to be SARS-CoV-2 specific. From day 15 to 85, contracting clones showed balanced CD4/CD8 phenotypes, whereas a second wave of clones that expanded from day 15 to 37 leaned towards CD4+. The study included only two mild cases, and larger cohorts that include severe cases with pre-infection samples were judged to be necessary. Contracting CD4+ clones appeared mostly in the CM and EM memory subsets, whereas CD8+ clones were enriched in EMRA. Some responding clones were detected in pre-infection memory, suggesting pre-existing cross-reactive memory T cells joined the SARS-CoV-2 response.

This clonotype appeared a few times. Its specific antigen is unknown. Per-nucleotide qualities are absent, and no much larger clonotype sits a single base away. The instrument given in TCRdb is Illumina NovaSeq 6000. TCRalpha and TCRbeta cDNA libraries were constructed by 5'RACE with constant-segment primers, with sample barcodes and unique molecular identifiers being introduced. Trizol reagent was used to extract RNA from every sample. Amplification of the libraries took two PCR steps, and the second step added a second sample barcode plus Illumina TruSeq adapters. Sequencing of libraries was performed on an Illumina NovaSeq with 2 x 150 bp paired-end reads. Concerning the study's data processing: With migec v1.2.7, reads were demultiplexed and then collapsed into UMI-guided consensus sequences. Using mixcr v2.1.11, UMI consensuses were aligned to TRA and TRB V and J templates and then assembled into clonotypes. Clonotypes were classified as expanded or contracted when called significant by both edgeR and NoisET, with noise models trained on biological replicates. For edgeR calls, the thresholds were a false discovery rate-adjusted p below 0.01 and a log2 fold-change of 1. PCA with hierarchical clustering of max-normalized trajectories of the 1000 most abundant clonotypes was used as exploratory dynamics analysis. Each responding clone was given a CD4 or CD8 phenotype based on the CD4+ and CD8+ repertoires, which had been sequenced separately. TCRdb passed the public sequencing reads through fastp at Q25 and MiXCR, retaining productive beta sequences. Rows are unified per CDR3 protein, each entry keeping the most common DNA and genes. The V and J calls were not made by the authors but by TCRdb's processing. Present in this sample are about 420,000 distinct CDR3 sequences, 20% to 30% of which were seen just once. The top ten constitute approximately 14% of the sample.

Including cysteine and phenylalanine, the CDR3 has 17 amino acids. The retained sequence is limited to the CDR3, 51 bases, with the frame set at the first base. CDR1 and CDR2, looked up from the germline V gene, are SGHRS and YFSETQ. V is trimmed back by 0 bases and J by 1 base, and the junction contains 7 bases that no gene match accounts for. PBMCs were isolated by Ficoll-Paque density gradient centrifugation. The source material was PBMCs or a T cell subset sorted from them (not recorded which). Rearrangement joined TRBV5-1 to TRBJ2-3; TRBD2 lines up with 8 middle nucleotides. The TCR originated in an adult woman who had mild COVID-19 (a few samples of this study predate the infection). The sample titles of this study are shuffled in the database, so cell type and time point are left out; the donor was told from shared clones. For the CDR3, the sequence is CASSLGLASGGTDTQYF. The DNA sequence reads TGCGCCAGCAGCTTGGGACTAGCGAGTGGAGGCACAGATACGCAGTATTTT.